This T cell receptor beta chain was found in a study of T-cell memory formation after mild COVID-19. Regarding the study as a whole: Nothing showed for sure that second-wave clones peaking on day 37 were SARS-CoV-2 specific. Contracting clones from day 15 to 85 showed balanced CD4/CD8; later expanders favored CD4+. Pre-infection memory showed some responding clones, and this suggested that cross-reactive memory joined.

The TCR alpha and TCR beta cDNA libraries, bearing sample barcodes and UMIs, were generated by 5'RACE using constant-segment primers. One entry per CDR3 protein results from TCRdb running MiXCR on the 5' RACE reads. The data contain 300,000 to 350,000 distinct CDR3 sequences, 15% to 20% of them singletons. This CDR3 region has 15 residues. Germline V lookup: CDR1 SGHTA, CDR2 FQGNSA. Between the trimmed V and J ends, which lost 2 bases and 2 bases, there was a span of 12 bases. To note about this clonotype: As yet, its antigen is unknown.

The rearrangement links TRBV7-2 to TRBJ1-2, with a weak D call TRBD1 (6 bases). This receptor was obtained from a man aged 18 to 35 who had mild COVID-19 (a few samples of this study predate the infection). Cell type and time point are not known. Specimen: PBMCs or a T cell subset sorted from them (not recorded which). DNA for the CDR3: TGTGCCAGCAGCTTACTACAGGGAGGCAACTATGGCTACACCTTC. Its translation: CASSLLQGGNYGYTF.